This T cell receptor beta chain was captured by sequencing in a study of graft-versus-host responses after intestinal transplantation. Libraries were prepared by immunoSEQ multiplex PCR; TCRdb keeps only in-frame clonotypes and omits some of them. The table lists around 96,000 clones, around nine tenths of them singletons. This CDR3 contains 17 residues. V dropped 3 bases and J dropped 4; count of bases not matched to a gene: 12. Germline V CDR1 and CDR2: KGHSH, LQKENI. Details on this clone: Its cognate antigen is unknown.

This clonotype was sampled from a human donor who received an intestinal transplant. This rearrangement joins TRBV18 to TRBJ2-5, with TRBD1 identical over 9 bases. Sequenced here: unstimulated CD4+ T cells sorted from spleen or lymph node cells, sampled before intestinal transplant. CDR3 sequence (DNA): TGTGCCAGCTCACCGGAAATTAACGACAGGGGGAGAGAGACCCAGTACTTC. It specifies CASSPEINDRGRETQYF.